The 13 T cell receptor beta chains below come from one sample, sequenced in a study of T-cell memory formation after mild COVID-19. TCRdb reprocessed the 5' RACE reads via MiXCR and lists one record per CDR3 protein. The sample holds 300,000 or so distinct CDR3 sequences, approximately 15% seen once. What was sequenced was PBMCs or a T cell subset sorted from them (not recorded which). The receptors stem from a young man who had mild COVID-19 (a few samples of this study predate the infection). Cell type and time point are not known.

The CDR3 spells CAILYYEQYV. CDR3 sequence (DNA): TGTGCCATCCTATACTACGAGCAGTACGTC. The chain has TRBV21-1 and TRBJ2-7. TRBV21-1 constitutes a pseudogene. The CDR3 consists of 10 residues.

This clonotype appeared a few times. The rearrangement links TRBV20-1 to TRBJ2-1; TRBD2 matches 14 bases. This CDR3 spans 14 amino acids. With 6 bases clipped from V and 6 bases from J, the junction kept 4 bases outside the gene matches. Germline V gene lookup returns CDR1 DFQATT and CDR2 SNEGSKA (reference sequence). The CDR3 DNA sequence: TGCAGTGCCGTGACTAGCGGGGGGGCCAATGAGCAGTTCTTC. Its protein product is CSAVTSGGANEQFF.

This chain joins TRBV5-5 and TRBJ1-5; 8 positions agree with TRBD1. The CDR3 has 15 amino acids. V shed 4 bases, J shed 6 bases, and the junction held 9 bases outside the gene matches. Germline assignment: CDR1 SGHKS and CDR2 YYEKEE (reference sequence). CDR3 residues: CASSAGQGRFQPQHF. The CDR3 DNA is TGTGCCAGCAGCGCCGGACAGGGCCGGTTTCAGCCCCAGCATTTT.

V is TRBV7-9 and J is TRBJ2-7; D is perhaps TRBD1 (5 bases). Germline CDR1 is SEHNR and CDR2 is FQNEAQ (reference sequence). The length of the CDR3 is 16 residues. Trimming removed 1 base at V and 2 bases at J, with 15 bases between. The DNA for the CDR3 is TGTGCCAGCAGCTTAGGGCCCGCAGGGCTCCCCTACGAGCAGTACTTC. As protein: CASSLGPAGLPYEQYF.

This chain links TRBV20-1 with TRBJ2-1, with TRBD2 as a possible D gene (6 bases). With 7 bases removed from V and 5 bases from J, the gap between germline ends came to 18 bases. The CDR3 length is 14 residues. CDR1 and CDR2 (germline): DFQATT, SNEGSKA (reference sequence). The CDR3 DNA reads as TGCAGTGGGAGGAGGGGATGGGCGCACAATGAGCAGTTCTTC. This codes for CSGRRGWAHNEQFF.

This clonotype was picked up many times. V and J are TRBV5-5 and TRBJ2-5, with D possibly matching TRBD1 (6 bases). The V gene lost 1 base and the J gene lost 2 bases, with 12 bases spanning the gap. This CDR3 comprises 15 residues. Germline V gene lookup returns CDR1 SGHKS and CDR2 YYEKEE (reference sequence). CDR3 protein: CASSLTRGWQETQYF. CDR3 nucleotides: TGTGCCAGCAGCTTGACCAGGGGATGGCAAGAGACCCAGTACTTC.

The rearrangement uses TRBV27 and TRBJ1-4, with D possibly matching TRBD1 (5 bases). This CDR3 region has 14 residues. Germline V gives CDR1 MNHEY, CDR2 SMNVEV (reference sequence). V was pared by 8 bases and J by 0 bases, with 10 bases between. CDR3 coding DNA: TGTGCCAGCGCCAGGGTTGCAACTAATGAAAAACTGTTTTTT. This encodes CASARVATNEKLFF.

In its sample, this clonotype was seen a few times. The chain has TRBV15 and TRBJ2-5; D might be TRBD1 (5 bases). This CDR3 is 15 amino acids long. V lost 2 bases to trimming and J lost 5 bases, with 15 bases between them. The germline gives CDR1 LNHNV, CDR2 YYDKDF (reference sequence). The CDR3 loop reads CATSRSMGLGETQYF. The DNA for the CDR3 is TGTGCCACCAGCAGATCGATGGGGCTTGGCGAGACCCAGTACTTC.

This clonotype was found a few times. The J gene is TRBJ1-2, the V gene TRBV24-1; D is possibly TRBD1 (6 bases). This CDR3 region has 14 residues. Trimming left V 2 bases short and J 4 bases short, with 10 bases between. Germline loops: CDR1 KGHDR, CDR2 SFDVKD. CDR3 bases: TGTGCCACCAGTGATTACCGGACAGCCTATGGCTACACCTTC. This codes for CATSDYRTAYGYTF.

This clonotype was seen a few times. This CDR3 reads CAVASPSTDTQYF. As DNA, the CDR3 is TGTGCCGTCGCCAGCCCCAGCACAGATACGCAGTATTTT. This rearrangement joins TRBV6-5 to TRBJ2-3; D is ambiguous. V was trimmed by 11 bases and J by 0 bases, leaving 12 bases between them. CDR3 size: 13 residues. Germline V gene sequence: CDR1 MNHEY, CDR2 SVGAGI.

The table lists this clonotype with a few counts. CDR3 loop: CASSSYGDTQYF. The CDR3 coding sequence is TGTGCCAGCAGCTCGTACGGCGATACGCAGTATTTT. The chain joins TRBV7-2 to TRBJ2-3; no clear D gene. The CDR3 runs 12 residues. Germline CDR1 reads SGHTA; CDR2 reads FQGNSA. Trimming left V 4 bases short and J 6 bases short, with 8 bases between.

The J gene is TRBJ2-5, the V gene TRBV29-1; 7 bases align to TRBD2. The germline V gene encodes CDR1 SQVTM and CDR2 ANQGSEA. This CDR3 spans 12 amino acids. Trimming at V came to 3 bases and at J to 9 bases, leaving 7 bases not matched to a gene. CDR3 nucleotide sequence: TGCAGCGTTGATAACAGCGGGGAGGCCCAGTACTTC. It translates to CSVDNSGEAQYF. The full variable domain, rest sourced from reference TRBV29-1 and TRBJ2-5, is SAVISQKPSRDICQRGTSLTIQCQVDSQVTMMFWYRQQPGQSLTLIATANQGSEATYESGFVIDKFPISRPNLTFSTLTVSNMSPEDSSIYLCSVDNSGEAQYFGPGTRLLVL.

This clonotype was seen a few times. The genes are TRBV27 and TRBJ1-2; TRBD1 agrees at 7 bases. V was pared by 2 bases and J by 4 bases, with 4 bases of the junction left unmatched. CDR3 length: 14 residues. Germline CDR1 and CDR2: MNHEY and SMNVEV (reference sequence). CDR3 sequence: CASSLKGASYGYTF. CDR3 sequence (DNA): TGTGCCAGCAGTTTAAAGGGGGCAAGCTATGGCTACACCTTC.